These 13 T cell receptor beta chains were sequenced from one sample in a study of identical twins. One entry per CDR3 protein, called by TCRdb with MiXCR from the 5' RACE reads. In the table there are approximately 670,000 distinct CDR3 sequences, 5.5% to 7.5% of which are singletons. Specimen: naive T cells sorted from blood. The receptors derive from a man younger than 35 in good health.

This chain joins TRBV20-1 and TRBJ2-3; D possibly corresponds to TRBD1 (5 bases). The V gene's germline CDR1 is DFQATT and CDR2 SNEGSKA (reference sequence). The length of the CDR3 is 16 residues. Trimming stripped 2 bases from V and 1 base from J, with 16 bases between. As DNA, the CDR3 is TGCAGTGCTAGATCACAGGACGCAAAGGGCACAGATACGCAGTATTTT. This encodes CSARSQDAKGTDTQYF.

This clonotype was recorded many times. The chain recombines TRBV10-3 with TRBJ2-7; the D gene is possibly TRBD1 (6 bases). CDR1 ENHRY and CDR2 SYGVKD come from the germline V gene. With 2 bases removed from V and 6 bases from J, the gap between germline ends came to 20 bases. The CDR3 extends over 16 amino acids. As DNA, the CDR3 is TGTGCCATCAGTGAGCCGCCGACAGGTCCTCTCGCCGAGCAGTACTTC. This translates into CAISEPPTGPLAEQYF.

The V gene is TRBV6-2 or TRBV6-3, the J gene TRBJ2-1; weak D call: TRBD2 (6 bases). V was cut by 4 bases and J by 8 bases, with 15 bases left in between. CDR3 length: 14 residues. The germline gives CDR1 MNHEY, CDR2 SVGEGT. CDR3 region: CASSSTRALYEQFF. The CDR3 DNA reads TGTGCCAGCAGTTCGACTAGAGCTTTGTATGAGCAGTTCTTC.

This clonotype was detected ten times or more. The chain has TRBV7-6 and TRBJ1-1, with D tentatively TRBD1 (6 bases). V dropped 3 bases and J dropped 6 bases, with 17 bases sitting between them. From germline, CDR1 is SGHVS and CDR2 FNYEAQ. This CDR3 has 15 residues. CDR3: CASSLPSGEHPEAFF. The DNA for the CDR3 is TGTGCCAGCAGCTTGCCCTCAGGGGAACACCCTGAAGCTTTCTTT. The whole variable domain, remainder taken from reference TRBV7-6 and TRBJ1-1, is GAGVSQSPRYKVTKRGQDVALRCDPISGHVSLYWYRQALGQGPEFLTYFNYEAQQDKSGLPNDRFSAERPEGSISTLTIQRTEQRDSAMYRCASSLPSGEHPEAFFGQGTRLTVV.

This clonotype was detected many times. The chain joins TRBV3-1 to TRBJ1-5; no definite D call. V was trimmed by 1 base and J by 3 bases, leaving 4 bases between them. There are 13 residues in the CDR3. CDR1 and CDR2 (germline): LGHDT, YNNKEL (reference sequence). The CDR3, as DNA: TGTGCCAGCAGCCAAGTCGCCAATCAGCCCCAGCATTTT. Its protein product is CASSQVANQPQHF.

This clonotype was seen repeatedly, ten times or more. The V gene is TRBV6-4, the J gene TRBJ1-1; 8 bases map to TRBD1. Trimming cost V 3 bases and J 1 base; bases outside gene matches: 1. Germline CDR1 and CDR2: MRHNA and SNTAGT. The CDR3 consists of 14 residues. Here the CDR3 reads CASSETGENTEAFF. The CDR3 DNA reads TGTGCCAGCAGTGAGACAGGGGAGAACACTGAAGCTTTCTTT.

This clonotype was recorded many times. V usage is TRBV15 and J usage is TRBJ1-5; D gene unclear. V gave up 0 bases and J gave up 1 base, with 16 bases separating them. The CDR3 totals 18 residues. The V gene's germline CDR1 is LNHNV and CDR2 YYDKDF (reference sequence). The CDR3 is CATSRDVLDTISNQPQHF. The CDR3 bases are TGTGCCACCAGCAGAGATGTCCTCGACACGATAAGCAATCAGCCCCAGCATTTT.

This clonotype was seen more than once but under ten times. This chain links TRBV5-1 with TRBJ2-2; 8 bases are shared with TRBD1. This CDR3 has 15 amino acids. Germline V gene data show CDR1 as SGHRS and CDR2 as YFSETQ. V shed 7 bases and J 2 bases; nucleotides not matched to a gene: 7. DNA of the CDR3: TGCGCCAGCTATGACAGGGGCGGAAACACCGGGGAGCTGTTTTTT. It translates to CASYDRGGNTGELFF.

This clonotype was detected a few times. Here the CDR3 reads CASSLYAVAGGSTDTQYF. CDR3 in DNA: TGTGCCAGCAGTTTATACGCGGTGGCGGGCGGGAGCACAGATACGCAGTATTTT. V and J are TRBV27 and TRBJ2-3, with a possible D match to TRBD2 (5 bases). Germline assignment: CDR1 MNHEY and CDR2 SMNVEV (reference sequence). The CDR3 is made up of 18 amino acids. Trimming shortened V by 1 base and J by 0 bases, and 17 bases separated the two germline ends.

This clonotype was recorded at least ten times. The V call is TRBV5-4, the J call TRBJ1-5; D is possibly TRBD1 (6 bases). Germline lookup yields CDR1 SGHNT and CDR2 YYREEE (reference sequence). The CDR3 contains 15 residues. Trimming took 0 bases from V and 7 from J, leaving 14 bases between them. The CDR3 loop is CASSLALLTGQPQHF. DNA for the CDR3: TGTGCCAGCAGCTTGGCCCTTTTGACAGGCCAGCCCCAGCATTTT.

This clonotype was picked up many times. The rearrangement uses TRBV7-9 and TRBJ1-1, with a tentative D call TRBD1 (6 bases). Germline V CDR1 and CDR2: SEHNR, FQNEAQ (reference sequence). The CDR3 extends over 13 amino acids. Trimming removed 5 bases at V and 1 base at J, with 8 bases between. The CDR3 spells CASSPTGNTEAFF. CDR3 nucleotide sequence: TGTGCCAGCAGCCCGACAGGGAACACTGAAGCTTTCTTT.

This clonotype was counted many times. CDR3 loop: CSAPQPGANEQFF. The DNA of the CDR3 is TGCAGTGCTCCCCAGCCAGGAGCCAATGAGCAGTTCTTC. The J gene is TRBJ2-1, the V gene TRBV20-1; D gene unclear. Between the trimmed V and J ends, which lost 5 bases and 6 bases, there was a span of 14 bases. The CDR3 sequence is 13 residues long. Germline V gene sequence: CDR1 DFQATT, CDR2 SNEGSKA (reference sequence).

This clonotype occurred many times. The CDR3, as DNA: TGTGCCAGCAGCTCACCGGGACAGGTGAACACCGGGGAGCTGTTTTTT. This gives the protein CASSSPGQVNTGELFF. This chain links TRBV7-6 with TRBJ2-2, with 8 bases matching TRBD1. Germline CDR1 is SGHVS and CDR2 is FNYEAQ. J gave up 1 base and V 4 bases, and 5 bases lay outside the gene matches. The CDR3 has 16 residues.